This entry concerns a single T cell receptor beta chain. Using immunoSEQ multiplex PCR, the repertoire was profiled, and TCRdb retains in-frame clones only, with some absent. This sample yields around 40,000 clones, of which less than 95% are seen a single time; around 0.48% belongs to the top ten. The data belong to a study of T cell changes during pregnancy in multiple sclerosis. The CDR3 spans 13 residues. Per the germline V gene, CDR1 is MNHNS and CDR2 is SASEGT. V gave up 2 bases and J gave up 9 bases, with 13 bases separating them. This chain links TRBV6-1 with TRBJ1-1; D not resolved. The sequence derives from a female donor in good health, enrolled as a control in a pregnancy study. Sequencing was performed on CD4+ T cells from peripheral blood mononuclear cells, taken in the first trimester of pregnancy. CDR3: CASSEYRGGKAFF. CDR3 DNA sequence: TGTGCCAGCAGTGAATATCGGGGAGGGAAAGCTTTCTTT.